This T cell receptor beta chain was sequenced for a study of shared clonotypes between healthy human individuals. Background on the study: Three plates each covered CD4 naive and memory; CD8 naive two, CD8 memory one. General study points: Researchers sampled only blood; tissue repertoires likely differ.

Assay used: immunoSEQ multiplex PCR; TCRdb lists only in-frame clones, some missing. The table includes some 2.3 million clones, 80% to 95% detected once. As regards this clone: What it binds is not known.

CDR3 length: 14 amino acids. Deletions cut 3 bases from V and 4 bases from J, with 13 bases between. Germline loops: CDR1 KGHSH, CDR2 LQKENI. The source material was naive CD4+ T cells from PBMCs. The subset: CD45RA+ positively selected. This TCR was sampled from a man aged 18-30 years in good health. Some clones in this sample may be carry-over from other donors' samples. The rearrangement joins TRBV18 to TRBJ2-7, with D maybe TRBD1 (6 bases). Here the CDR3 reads CASSPGAPWYEQYF. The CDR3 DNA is TGTGCCAGCTCACCGGGGGCGCCGTGGTACGAGCAGTACTTC.